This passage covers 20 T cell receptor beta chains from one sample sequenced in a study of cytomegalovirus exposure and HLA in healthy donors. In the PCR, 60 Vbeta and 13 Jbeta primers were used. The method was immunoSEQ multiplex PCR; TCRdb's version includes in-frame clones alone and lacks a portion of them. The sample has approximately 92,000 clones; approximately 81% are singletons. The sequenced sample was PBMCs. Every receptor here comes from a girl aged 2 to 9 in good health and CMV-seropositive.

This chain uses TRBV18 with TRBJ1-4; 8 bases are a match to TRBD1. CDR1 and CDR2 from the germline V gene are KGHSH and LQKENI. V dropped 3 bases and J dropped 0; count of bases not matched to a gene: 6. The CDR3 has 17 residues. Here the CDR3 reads CASSPTGATATNEKLFF. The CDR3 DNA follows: TGTGCCAGCTCACCGACAGGGGCGACAGCAACTAATGAAAAACTGTTTTTT.

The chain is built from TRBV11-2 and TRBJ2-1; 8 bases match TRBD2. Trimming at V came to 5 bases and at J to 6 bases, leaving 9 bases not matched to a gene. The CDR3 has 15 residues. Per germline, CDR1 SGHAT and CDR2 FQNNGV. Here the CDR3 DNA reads TGTGCCAGCAGCGAGAGCGGGAGAGGTGGCAATGAGCAGTTCTTC. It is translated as CASSESGRGGNEQFF.

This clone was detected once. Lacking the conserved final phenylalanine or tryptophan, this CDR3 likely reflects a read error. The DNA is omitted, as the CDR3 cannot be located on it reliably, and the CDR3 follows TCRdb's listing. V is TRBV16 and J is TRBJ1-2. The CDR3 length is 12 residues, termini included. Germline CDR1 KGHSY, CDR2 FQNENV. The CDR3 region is CASNRTYWRPVD.

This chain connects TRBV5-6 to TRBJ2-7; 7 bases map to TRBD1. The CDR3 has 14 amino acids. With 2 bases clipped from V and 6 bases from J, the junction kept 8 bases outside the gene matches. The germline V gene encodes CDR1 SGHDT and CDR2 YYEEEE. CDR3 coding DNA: TGTGCCAGCAGCTTAGGACAGGTCGGAGGCGAGCAGTACTTC. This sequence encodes CASSLGQVGGEQYF.

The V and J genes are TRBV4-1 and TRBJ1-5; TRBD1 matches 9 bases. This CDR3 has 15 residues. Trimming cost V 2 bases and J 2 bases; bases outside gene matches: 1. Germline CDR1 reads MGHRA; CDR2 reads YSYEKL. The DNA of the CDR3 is TGCGCCAGCAGCCAAAGACAGGGGGGCAATCAGCCCCAGCATTTT. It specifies CASSQRQGGNQPQHF.

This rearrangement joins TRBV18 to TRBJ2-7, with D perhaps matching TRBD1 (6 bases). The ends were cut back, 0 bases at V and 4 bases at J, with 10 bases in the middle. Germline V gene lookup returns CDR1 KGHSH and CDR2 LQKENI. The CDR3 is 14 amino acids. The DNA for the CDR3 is TGTGCCAGCTCACCACCGGTCAGGGGTTACGAGCAGTACTTC. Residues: CASSPPVRGYEQYF.

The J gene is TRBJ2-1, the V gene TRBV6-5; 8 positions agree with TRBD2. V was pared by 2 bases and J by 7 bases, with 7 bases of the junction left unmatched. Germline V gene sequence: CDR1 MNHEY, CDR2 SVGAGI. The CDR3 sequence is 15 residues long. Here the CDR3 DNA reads TGTGCCAGCAGTTACACGGGAGGGCCCTCTAATGAGCAGTTCTTC. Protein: CASSYTGGPSNEQFF.

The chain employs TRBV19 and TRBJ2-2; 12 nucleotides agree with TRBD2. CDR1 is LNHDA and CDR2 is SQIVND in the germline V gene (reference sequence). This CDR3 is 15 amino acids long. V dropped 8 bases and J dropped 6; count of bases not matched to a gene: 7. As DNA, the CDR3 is TGTGCCAGTTCGACTAGCGGGAGTTCCGCCGGGGAGCTGTTTTTT. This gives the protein CASSTSGSSAGELFF. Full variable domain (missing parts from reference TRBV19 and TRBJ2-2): DGGITQSPKYLFRKEGQNVTLSCEQNLNHDAMYWYRQDPGQGLRLIYYSQIVNDFQKGDIAEGYSVSREKKESFPLTVTSAQKNPTAFYLCASSTSGSSAGELFFGEGSRLTVL.

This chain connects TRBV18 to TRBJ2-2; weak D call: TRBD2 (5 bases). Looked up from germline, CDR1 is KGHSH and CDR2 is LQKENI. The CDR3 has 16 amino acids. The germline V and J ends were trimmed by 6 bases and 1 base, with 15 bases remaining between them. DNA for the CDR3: TGTGCCAGCTCGAAGAGGGTTTCCGGGAACACCGGGGAGCTGTTTTTT. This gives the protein CASSKRVSGNTGELFF.

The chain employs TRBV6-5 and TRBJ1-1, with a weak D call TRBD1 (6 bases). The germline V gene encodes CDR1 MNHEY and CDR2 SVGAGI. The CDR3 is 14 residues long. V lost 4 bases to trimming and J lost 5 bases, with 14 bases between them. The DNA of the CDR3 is TGTGCCAGCAGTTTCGGAGGGGGGGCGACTGAAGCTTTCTTT. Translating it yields CASSFGGGATEAFF.

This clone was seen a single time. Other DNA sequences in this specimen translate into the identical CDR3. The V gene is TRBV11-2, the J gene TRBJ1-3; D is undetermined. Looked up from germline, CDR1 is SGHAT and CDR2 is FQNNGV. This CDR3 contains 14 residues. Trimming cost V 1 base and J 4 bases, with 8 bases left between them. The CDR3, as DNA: TGTGCCAGCAGCTTAGGGGCAGCCGGAAACACCATATATTTT. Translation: CASSLGAAGNTIYF.

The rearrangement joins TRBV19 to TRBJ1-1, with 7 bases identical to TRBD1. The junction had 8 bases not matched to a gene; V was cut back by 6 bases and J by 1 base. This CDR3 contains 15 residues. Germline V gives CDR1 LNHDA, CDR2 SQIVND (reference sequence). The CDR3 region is CASSLLGTENTEAFF. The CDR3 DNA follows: TGTGCCAGTAGCCTCCTCGGGACAGAGAACACTGAAGCTTTCTTT.

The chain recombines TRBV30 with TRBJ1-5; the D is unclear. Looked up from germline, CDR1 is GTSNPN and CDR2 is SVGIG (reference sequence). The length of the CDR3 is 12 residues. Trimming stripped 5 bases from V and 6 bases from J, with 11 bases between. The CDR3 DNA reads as TGTGCCTGGCGCTCGGAGGGTCAGCCCCAGCATTTT. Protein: CAWRSEGQPQHF.

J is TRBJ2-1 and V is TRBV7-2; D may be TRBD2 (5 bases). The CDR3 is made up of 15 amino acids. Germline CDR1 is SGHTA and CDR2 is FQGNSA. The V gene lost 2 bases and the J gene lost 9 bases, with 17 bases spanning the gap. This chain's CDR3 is CASSLISAAAGEQFF. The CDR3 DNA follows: TGTGCCAGCAGCTTAATTTCGGCCGCCGCGGGTGAGCAGTTCTTC.

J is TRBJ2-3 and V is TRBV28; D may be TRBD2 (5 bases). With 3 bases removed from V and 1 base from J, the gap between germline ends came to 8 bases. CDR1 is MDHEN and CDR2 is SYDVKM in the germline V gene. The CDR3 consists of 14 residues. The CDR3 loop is CASSFGSGTDTQYF. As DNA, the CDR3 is TGTGCCAGCAGTTTTGGTAGCGGCACAGATACGCAGTATTTT.

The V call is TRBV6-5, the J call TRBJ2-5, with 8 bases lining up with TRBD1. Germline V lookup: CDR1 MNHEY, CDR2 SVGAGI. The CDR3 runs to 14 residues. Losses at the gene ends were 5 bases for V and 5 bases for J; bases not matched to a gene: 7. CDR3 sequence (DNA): TGTGCCAGCAGTCGGATCAGGGGGCAGGAGACCCAGTACTTC. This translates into CASSRIRGQETQYF.

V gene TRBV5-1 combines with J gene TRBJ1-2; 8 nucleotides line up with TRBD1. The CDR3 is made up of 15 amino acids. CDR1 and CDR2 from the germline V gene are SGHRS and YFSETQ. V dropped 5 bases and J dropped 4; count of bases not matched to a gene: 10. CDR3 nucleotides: TGCGCCAGCAGTTTCGGGACAGGCTTTGTCTATGGCTACACCTTC. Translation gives CASSFGTGFVYGYTF.

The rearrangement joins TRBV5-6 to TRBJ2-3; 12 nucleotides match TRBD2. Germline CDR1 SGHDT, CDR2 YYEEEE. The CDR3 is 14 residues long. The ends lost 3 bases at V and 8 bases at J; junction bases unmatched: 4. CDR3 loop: CASSSRLAGVTQYF. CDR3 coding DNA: TGTGCCAGCAGCTCAAGACTAGCGGGGGTTACGCAGTATTTT.

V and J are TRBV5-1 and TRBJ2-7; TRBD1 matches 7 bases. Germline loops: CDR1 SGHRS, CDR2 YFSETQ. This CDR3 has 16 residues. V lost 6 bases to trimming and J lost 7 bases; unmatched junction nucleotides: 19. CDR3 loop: CASKRQDGQDSREQYF. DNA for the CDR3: TGCGCCAGCAAAAGACAGGATGGACAGGATTCTCGAGAGCAGTACTTC.

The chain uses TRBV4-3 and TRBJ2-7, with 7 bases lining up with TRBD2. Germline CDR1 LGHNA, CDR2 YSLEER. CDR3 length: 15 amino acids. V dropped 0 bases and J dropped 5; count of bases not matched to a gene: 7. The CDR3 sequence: CASSQEWEGSHEQYF. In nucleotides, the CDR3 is TGCGCCAGCAGCCAAGAATGGGAGGGAAGTCACGAGCAGTACTTC.